The 28 T cell receptor beta chains presented below share a single source sample, sequenced in a study of T cell responses to AZD1222 COVID-19 vaccine. Measured with immunoSEQ multiplex PCR; TCRdb has only the in-frame clones, and not every one. Here the sample spans 95,000 to 130,000 clones, less than 90% being singletons. Sequenced material: peripheral blood, taken on day 0 of AZD1222 vaccination. Receptor source: an adult in good health.

This clone was counted once. This chain links TRBV7-9 with TRBJ1-2; no clear D gene. Germline values: CDR1 SEHNR, CDR2 FQNEAQ (reference sequence). This CDR3 region has 10 residues. Between the trimmed V and J ends, which lost 3 bases and 8 bases, there was a span of 4 bases. The CDR3 bases are TGTGCCAGCAGCTTGGGCGGCTACACCTTC. This translates into CASSLGGYTF.

The rearrangement uses TRBV2 and TRBJ1-1; TRBD1 might be the D (6 bases). The CDR3 runs 13 residues. The germline V and J ends were trimmed by 3 bases and 3 bases, with 8 bases remaining between them. CDR1 is SNHLY and CDR2 is FYNNEI in the germline V gene. The CDR3 sequence: CASSEWTDTEAFF. For the CDR3, the DNA is TGTGCCAGCAGTGAGTGGACAGACACTGAAGCTTTCTTT.

The chain employs TRBV11-2 and TRBJ2-7, with 7 bases that match TRBD1. The CDR3 has 14 residues. CDR1 is SGHAT and CDR2 is FQNNGV in the germline V gene. J was trimmed by 1 base and V by 1 base; bases with no gene match: 1. CDR3 sequence reads: CASSLVGQSYEQYF. In DNA, the CDR3 is TGTGCCAGCAGCTTAGTGGGACAGTCCTACGAGCAGTACTTC.

The chain carries TRBV3-1 (or the pseudogene TRBV3-2) and TRBJ1-3; maybe TRBD1 (5 bases). The CDR3 covers 16 residues. Looked up from germline, CDR1 is LGHDT and CDR2 is YNNKEL (reference sequence). V dropped 4 bases and J dropped 0 bases, with 13 bases sitting between them. The DNA of the CDR3 is TGTGCCAGCAGCCTTTGGGGCGGAGACTCTGGAAACACCATATATTTT. It translates to CASSLWGGDSGNTIYF.

The V gene is TRBV28, the J gene TRBJ1-3, with TRBD1 matching over 9 bases. CDR1 and CDR2 from the germline V gene are MDHEN and SYDVKM. The CDR3 contains 16 residues. V lost 1 base and J lost 4; bases outside the gene matches: 5. The CDR3 DNA reads TGTGCCAGCAGTTTATACGGGACAGGGCACGGAAACACCATATATTTT. Translating it yields CASSLYGTGHGNTIYF.

CDR3 protein: CASFGRSRGNTEAFF. DNA for the CDR3: TGTGCCAGTTTCGGAAGATCTCGGGGGAACACTGAAGCTTTCTTT. The chain recombines TRBV19 with TRBJ1-1; D not certain. The CDR3 sequence is 15 residues long. The V end was cut by 8 bases, the J end by 1 base, with 17 bases between. Germline V lookup: CDR1 LNHDA, CDR2 SQIVND (reference sequence).

The chain joins TRBV3-1 (or the pseudogene TRBV3-2) to TRBJ1-2; no clear D gene. V was pared by 1 base and J by 7 bases, with 10 bases between. The CDR3 extends over 13 amino acids. Germline CDR1 LGHDT, CDR2 YNNKEL (reference sequence). The CDR3 DNA is TGTGCCAGCAGCCAAGTAGTTATCGGTGGCTACACCTTC. This gives the protein CASSQVVIGGYTF.

The genes are TRBV19 and TRBJ1-1, with D maybe TRBD1 (6 bases). CDR3 length: 14 residues. V was trimmed by 5 bases and J by 4 bases, leaving 14 bases between them. The germline V gene encodes CDR1 LNHDA and CDR2 SQIVND (reference sequence). CDR3 amino acids: CASSPGEGGTEAFF. For the CDR3, the DNA is TGTGCCAGTAGTCCAGGCGAGGGGGGCACTGAAGCTTTCTTT.

This rearrangement joins TRBV11-2 to TRBJ2-3, with no clear D. The CDR3 totals 13 residues. Germline CDR1 and CDR2: SGHAT and FQNNGV. Trimming left V 2 bases short and J 6 bases short, with 9 bases between. CDR3 amino acids: CASSLSPGDTQYF. DNA of the CDR3: TGTGCCAGCAGCTTATCCCCCGGGGATACGCAGTATTTT.

The genes are TRBV4-1 and TRBJ1-5, with D possibly matching TRBD1 (5 bases). The V gene lost 0 bases and the J gene lost 14 bases, with 20 bases spanning the gap. This CDR3 is 15 amino acids long. Germline CDR1 MGHRA, CDR2 YSYEKL. The CDR3 DNA reads TGCGCCAGCAGCCAAGATTCGTCAGGGAGAGGTGTCAAGCATTTT. This gives the protein CASSQDSSGRGVKHF.

CDR3 sequence reads: CASSLMGLAPGEAKNIQYF. In DNA, the CDR3 is TGTGCCAGCAGCTTGATGGGACTAGCTCCCGGAGAAGCCAAAAACATTCAGTACTTC. The chain combines TRBV7-2 with TRBJ2-4; 9 bases line up with TRBD2. CDR3 size: 19 residues. With 3 bases clipped from V and 0 bases from J, the junction kept 12 bases outside the gene matches. Per germline, CDR1 SGHTA and CDR2 FQGNSA.

The rearrangement joins TRBV27 to TRBJ2-1; possible D gene TRBD2, 5 bases. Trimming removed 4 bases at V and 1 base at J, with 11 bases between. The germline gives CDR1 MNHEY, CDR2 SMNVEV (reference sequence). The CDR3 loop spans 15 amino acids. CDR3: CASSYVWRSYNEQFF. The CDR3 DNA sequence: TGTGCCAGCAGTTACGTATGGAGGTCCTACAATGAGCAGTTCTTC.

The chain joins TRBV4-1 to TRBJ2-3; the match to TRBD2 covers 10 bases. The CDR3 is 17 residues long. Germline V gene data show CDR1 as MGHRA and CDR2 as YSYEKL. Trimming took 4 bases from V and 5 from J; bases not matched to a gene: 12. The CDR3 spells CASSPTGLAPRGDTQYF. The CDR3 nucleotides are TGCGCCAGCAGCCCAACGGGACTAGCGCCAAGAGGAGATACGCAGTATTTT.

The V call is TRBV5-6, the J call TRBJ1-6; tentative D call: TRBD1 (6 bases). V shed 5 bases and J shed 8 bases, with 14 bases lying between them. CDR1 and CDR2 from the germline V gene are SGHDT and YYEEEE. The CDR3 runs to 14 residues. The DNA of the CDR3 is TGTGCCAGCAGAAACAGGGTCCGGGATTCACCCCTCCACTTT. It translates to CASRNRVRDSPLHF. Based on the CDR3 plus reference TRBV5-6 and TRBJ1-6, the full variable domain is DAGVTQSPTHLIKTRGQQVTLRCSPKSGHDTVSWYQQALGQGPQFIFQYYEEEERQRGNFPDRFSGHQFPNYSSELNVNALLLGDSALYLCASRNRVRDSPLHFGNGTRLTVT.

The chain has TRBV7-2 and TRBJ1-2; 7 positions match TRBD1. This CDR3 is 15 amino acids long. With 2 bases clipped from V and 1 base from J, the junction kept 4 bases outside the gene matches. Germline assignment: CDR1 SGHTA and CDR2 FQGNSA. This CDR3 is CASSLFGTVNYGYTF. The CDR3 coding sequence is TGTGCCAGCAGCTTATTTGGGACAGTTAACTATGGCTACACCTTC.

The genes are TRBV9 and TRBJ1-2; TRBD1 might be the D (5 bases). The CDR3 covers 13 residues. Trimming shortened V by 2 bases and J by 8 bases, and 13 bases separated the two germline ends. CDR1 is SGDLS and CDR2 is YYNGEE in the germline V gene. The CDR3 spells CASSVEATGGYTF. DNA of the CDR3: TGTGCCAGCAGCGTGGAGGCTACAGGAGGCTACACCTTC.

V is TRBV5-8 and J is TRBJ1-2, with 12 positions matching TRBD1. There are 13 residues in the CDR3. The V and J ends lost 7 bases and 4 bases, in that order; junction bases with no gene match: 2. Germline V CDR1 and CDR2: SGHTS, YDEGEE. The CDR3 region is CASGTGGFYGYTF. DNA for the CDR3: TGTGCCAGCGGGACAGGGGGCTTCTATGGCTACACCTTC.

Only one count was recorded for this clone. V gene TRBV2 combines with J gene TRBJ2-7, with D tentatively TRBD1 (5 bases). CDR1 and CDR2 (germline): SNHLY, FYNNEI. The CDR3 covers 12 residues. The V gene lost 6 bases and the J gene lost 6 bases, with 12 bases spanning the gap. CDR3 DNA sequence: TGTGCCAGCAGCCCGACAGTCTCCGAGCAGTACTTC. Its protein product is CASSPTVSEQYF.

The J gene is TRBJ1-1, the V gene TRBV11-2, with TRBD1 matching 7 bases. V shed 4 bases and J 5 bases; nucleotides not matched to a gene: 7. The CDR3 extends over 14 amino acids. Germline CDR1 SGHAT, CDR2 FQNNGV. The CDR3 loop is CASSSQGIGTEAFF. CDR3 coding DNA: TGTGCCAGCAGCTCACAGGGGATCGGGACTGAAGCTTTCTTT.

This clone has just one count. The gene calls are TRBV4-2 and TRBJ1-4; D uncertain. Trimming took 0 bases from V and 5 from J, leaving 10 bases between them. Germline V gives CDR1 LGHNA, CDR2 YNFKEQ. CDR3 size: 15 residues. CDR3 coding DNA: TGTGCCAGCAGCCAAGACTGGTCAGGAAATGAAAAACTGTTTTTT. As protein: CASSQDWSGNEKLFF.

The chain has TRBV7-2 and TRBJ1-3; unclear D gene. Trimming took off 1 base at V and 6 bases at J, with 7 bases between the two ends. From germline, CDR1 is SGHTA and CDR2 FQGNSA. This CDR3 is built from 13 residues. The CDR3 loop reads CASSLVTQNTIYF. Here the CDR3 DNA reads TGTGCCAGCAGCTTAGTCACCCAAAACACCATATATTTT.

V and J are TRBV4-1 and TRBJ2-7, with 7 bases fitting TRBD2. There are 16 residues in the CDR3. Germline trimming cut 2 bases from V and 3 bases from J; bases unmatched to any gene: 10. Germline CDR1 MGHRA, CDR2 YSYEKL. CDR3 nucleotide sequence: TGCGCCAGCAGCCAAACCCGGCTAGCGGAAAACTACGAGCAGTACTTC. The encoded protein is CASSQTRLAENYEQYF.

The genes are TRBV24-1 and TRBJ2-7, with D unresolved. Trimming removed 6 bases from V and 0 bases from J, with 8 bases in between. Per the germline V gene, CDR1 is KGHDR and CDR2 is SFDVKD. This CDR3 is 13 amino acids long. Here the CDR3 reads CATSPGPSYEQYF. In DNA, the CDR3 is TGTGCCACCAGTCCCGGGCCCTCCTACGAGCAGTACTTC.

The CDR3 nucleotides are TGCGCCAGCAGCTCCGGACAGGGTGGGAACGGGGAGCTGTTTTTT. Translating it yields CASSSGQGGNGELFF. This chain links TRBV5-1 with TRBJ2-2; TRBD1 agrees at 8 bases. J gave up 7 bases and V 3 bases, and 8 bases lay outside the gene matches. The CDR3 is made up of 15 amino acids. From germline, CDR1 is SGHRS and CDR2 YFSETQ.

This clone came up a few times. V is TRBV9 and J is TRBJ2-7; 7 bases are shared with TRBD1. Looked up from germline, CDR1 is SGDLS and CDR2 is YYNGEE. V was pared by 4 bases and J by 2 bases, with 12 bases of the junction left unmatched. The CDR3 spans 16 residues. The CDR3 region is CASSPLNTGAPYEQYF. Here the CDR3 DNA reads TGTGCCAGCAGCCCCTTAAACACAGGGGCGCCCTACGAGCAGTACTTC.

The rearrangement links TRBV25-1 to TRBJ2-7, with TRBD2 matching 7 bases. Germline V gives CDR1 MGHDK, CDR2 SYGVNS. The CDR3 runs 15 residues. Trimming at V came to 4 bases and at J to 5 bases, leaving 11 bases not matched to a gene. CDR3 residues: CASSASGFGFHEQYF. The CDR3 DNA follows: TGTGCCAGCAGTGCTAGCGGCTTCGGGTTCCACGAGCAGTACTTC.

The genes are TRBV3-1 (or the pseudogene TRBV3-2) and TRBJ2-5; TRBD1 aligns across 7 bases. CDR1 and CDR2 from the germline V gene are LGHDT and YNNKEL (reference sequence). There are 14 residues in the CDR3. V shed 2 bases and J 3 bases; nucleotides not matched to a gene: 3. The CDR3 nucleotides are TGTGCCAGCAGCCAATCTGACAGGGAAGAGACCCAGTACTTC. Translated, it gives CASSQSDREETQYF.

The J gene is TRBJ1-1, the V gene TRBV9; D may be TRBD1 (5 bases). V was trimmed by 4 bases and J by 0 bases, leaving 19 bases between them. The CDR3 is 17 amino acids. CDR1 is SGDLS and CDR2 is YYNGEE in the germline V gene. The DNA for the CDR3 is TGTGCCAGCAGCATAAACGTGGAGGGGTCGATGAACACTGAAGCTTTCTTT. It yields the protein CASSINVEGSMNTEAFF.